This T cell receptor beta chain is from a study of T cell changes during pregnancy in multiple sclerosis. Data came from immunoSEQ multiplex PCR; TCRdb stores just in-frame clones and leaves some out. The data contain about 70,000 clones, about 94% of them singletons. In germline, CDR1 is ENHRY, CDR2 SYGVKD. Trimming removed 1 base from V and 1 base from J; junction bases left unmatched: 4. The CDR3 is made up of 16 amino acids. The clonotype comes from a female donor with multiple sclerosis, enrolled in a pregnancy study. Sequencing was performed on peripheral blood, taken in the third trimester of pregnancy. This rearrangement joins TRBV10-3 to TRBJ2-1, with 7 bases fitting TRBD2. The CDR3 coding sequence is TGTGCCATCAGTGAGTGGCGGGGGAGTTCCTACAATGAGCAGTTCTTC. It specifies CAISEWRGSSYNEQFF.